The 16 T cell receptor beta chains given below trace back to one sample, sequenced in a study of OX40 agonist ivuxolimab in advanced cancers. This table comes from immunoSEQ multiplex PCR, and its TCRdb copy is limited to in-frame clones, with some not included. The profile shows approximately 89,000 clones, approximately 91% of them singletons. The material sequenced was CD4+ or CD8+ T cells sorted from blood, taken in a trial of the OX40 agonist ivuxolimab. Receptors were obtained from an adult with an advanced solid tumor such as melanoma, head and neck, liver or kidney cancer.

CDR3 residues: CASSVLASDTGELFF. In DNA, the CDR3 is TGTGCCAGCAGCGTGCTCGCTAGCGATACCGGGGAGCTGTTTTTT. The chain joins TRBV9 to TRBJ2-2; TRBD2 is a possible D gene (6 bases). The V and J ends lost 2 bases and 5 bases respectively, with 13 bases between them. The CDR3 spans 15 residues. Germline V CDR1 and CDR2: SGDLS, YYNGEE. Complete variable domain (other parts from reference TRBV9 and TRBJ2-2): DSGVTQTPKHLITATGQRVTLRCSPRSGDLSVYWYQQSLDQGLQFLIQYYNGEERAKGNILERFSAQQFPDLHSELNLSSLELGDSALYFCASSVLASDTGELFFGEGSRLTVL.

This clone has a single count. CDR3 sequence (DNA): TGTGCCAGCAGCCAAGACTATCGAGCGGGGGGTCCACGTTACGCAGATACGCAGTATTTT. It yields the protein CASSQDYRAGGPRYADTQYF. The chain couples TRBV14 to TRBJ2-3; 9 positions agree with TRBD2. The CDR3 covers 20 residues. Germline V lookup: CDR1 SGHDN, CDR2 FVKESK. Trimming took 0 bases from V and 4 from J; bases not matched to a gene: 17.

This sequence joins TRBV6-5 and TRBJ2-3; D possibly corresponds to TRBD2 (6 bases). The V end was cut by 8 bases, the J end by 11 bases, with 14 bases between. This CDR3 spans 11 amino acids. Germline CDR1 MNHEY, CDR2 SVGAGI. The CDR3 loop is CASVAEGKQYF. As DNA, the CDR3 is TGTGCCAGCGTGGCGGAGGGTAAGCAGTATTTT.

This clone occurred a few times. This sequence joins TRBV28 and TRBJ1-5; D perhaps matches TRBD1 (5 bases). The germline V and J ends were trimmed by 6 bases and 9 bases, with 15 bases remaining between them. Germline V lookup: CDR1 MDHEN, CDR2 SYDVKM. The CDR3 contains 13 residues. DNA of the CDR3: TGTGCCAGCAGCCAGGGTAGCCTGCGGCCCCAGCATTTT. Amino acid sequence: CASSQGSLRPQHF.

CDR3 protein: CASNFLGQEAFF. The CDR3 nucleotides read TGTGCCAGCAATTTCTTAGGGCAGGAAGCTTTCTTT. This sequence joins TRBV28 and TRBJ1-1; D gene ambiguous. V shed 7 bases and J shed 8 bases, with 14 bases lying between them. Germline CDR1 and CDR2: MDHEN and SYDVKM. This CDR3 region has 12 residues.

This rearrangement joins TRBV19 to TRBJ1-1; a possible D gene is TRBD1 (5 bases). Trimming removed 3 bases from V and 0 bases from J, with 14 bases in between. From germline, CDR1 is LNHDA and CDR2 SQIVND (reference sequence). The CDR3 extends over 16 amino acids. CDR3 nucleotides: TGTGCCAGTAGTATTAGTCGGGGGTTTATGAACACTGAAGCTTTCTTT. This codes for CASSISRGFMNTEAFF. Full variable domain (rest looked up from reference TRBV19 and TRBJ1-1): DGGITQSPKYLFRKEGQNVTLSCEQNLNHDAMYWYRQDPGQGLRLIYYSQIVNDFQKGDIAEGYSVSREKKESFPLTVTSAQKNPTAFYLCASSISRGFMNTEAFFGQGTRLTVV.

The CDR3: CASSKDQGRQYEQYF. DNA of the CDR3: TGCGCCAGCAGCAAAGACCAAGGGAGGCAATACGAGCAGTACTTC. The V and J genes are TRBV5-1 and TRBJ2-7, with D possibly matching TRBD2 (6 bases). Trimming removed 4 bases at V and 4 bases at J, with 18 bases between. The CDR3 length is 15 residues. Germline-derived CDR1 and CDR2 are SGHRS and YFSETQ.

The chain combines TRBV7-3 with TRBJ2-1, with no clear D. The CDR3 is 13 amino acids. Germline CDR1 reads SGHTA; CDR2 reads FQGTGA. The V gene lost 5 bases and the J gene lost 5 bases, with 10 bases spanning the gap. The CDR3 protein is CASSPFSNNEQFF. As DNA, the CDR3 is TGTGCCAGCAGCCCCTTTTCTAACAATGAGCAGTTCTTC.

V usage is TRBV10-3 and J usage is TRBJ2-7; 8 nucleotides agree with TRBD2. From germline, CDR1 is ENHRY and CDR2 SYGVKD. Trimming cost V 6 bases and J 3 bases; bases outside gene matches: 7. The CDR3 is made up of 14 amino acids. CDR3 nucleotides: TGTGCCATCAGGGGGTCAGCGGGAGACTACGAGCAGTACTTC. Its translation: CAIRGSAGDYEQYF.

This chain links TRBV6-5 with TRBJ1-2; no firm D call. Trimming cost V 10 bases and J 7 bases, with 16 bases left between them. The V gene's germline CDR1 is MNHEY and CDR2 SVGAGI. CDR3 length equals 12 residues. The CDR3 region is CATRILERGYTF. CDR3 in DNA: TGTGCCACCAGGATTCTGGAGCGTGGCTACACCTTC.

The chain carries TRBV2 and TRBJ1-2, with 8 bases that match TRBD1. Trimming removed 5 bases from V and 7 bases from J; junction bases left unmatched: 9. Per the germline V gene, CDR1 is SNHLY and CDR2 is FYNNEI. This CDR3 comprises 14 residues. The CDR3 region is CASSQGQGARGYTF. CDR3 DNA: TGTGCCAGCAGTCAGGGGCAGGGGGCGCGTGGCTACACCTTC. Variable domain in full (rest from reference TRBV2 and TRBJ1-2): EPEVTQTPSHQVTQMGQEVILRCVPISNHLYFYWYRQILGQKVEFLVSFYNNEISEKSEIFDDQFSVERPDGSNFTLKIRSTKLEDSAMYFCASSQGQGARGYTFGSGTRLTVV.

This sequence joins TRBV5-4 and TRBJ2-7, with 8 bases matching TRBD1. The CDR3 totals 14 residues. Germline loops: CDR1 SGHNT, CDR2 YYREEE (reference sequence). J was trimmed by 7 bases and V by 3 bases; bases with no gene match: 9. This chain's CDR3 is CASSSRTGTGEQYF. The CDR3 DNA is TGTGCCAGCAGCTCCCGGACAGGGACCGGGGAGCAGTACTTC.

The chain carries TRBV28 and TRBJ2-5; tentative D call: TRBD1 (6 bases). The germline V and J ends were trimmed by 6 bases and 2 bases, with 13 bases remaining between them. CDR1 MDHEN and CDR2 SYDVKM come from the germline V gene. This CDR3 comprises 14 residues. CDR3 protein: CASRVTGLQETQYF. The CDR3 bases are TGTGCCAGCAGGGTCACAGGGTTGCAAGAGACCCAGTACTTC.

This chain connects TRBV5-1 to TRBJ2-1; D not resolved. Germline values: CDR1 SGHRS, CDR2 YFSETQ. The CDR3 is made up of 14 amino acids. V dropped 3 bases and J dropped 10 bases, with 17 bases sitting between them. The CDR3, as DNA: TGCGCCAGCAGCTCCCGGACCGCTCAAGGCGAGCAGTTCTTC. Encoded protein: CASSSRTAQGEQFF.

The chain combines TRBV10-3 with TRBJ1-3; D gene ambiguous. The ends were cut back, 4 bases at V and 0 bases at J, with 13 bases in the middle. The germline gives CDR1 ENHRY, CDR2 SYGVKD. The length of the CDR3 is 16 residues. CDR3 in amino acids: CAISAPAPLSGNTIYF. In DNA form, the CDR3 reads TGTGCCATCAGTGCCCCTGCCCCGCTCTCTGGAAACACCATATATTTT.

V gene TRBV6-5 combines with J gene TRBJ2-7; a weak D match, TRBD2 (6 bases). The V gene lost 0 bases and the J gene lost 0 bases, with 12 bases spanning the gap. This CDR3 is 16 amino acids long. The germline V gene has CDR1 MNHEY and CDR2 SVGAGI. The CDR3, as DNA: TGTGCCAGCAGTTACTCAGGCGGGATGAGCTCCTACGAGCAGTACTTC. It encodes CASSYSGGMSSYEQYF.